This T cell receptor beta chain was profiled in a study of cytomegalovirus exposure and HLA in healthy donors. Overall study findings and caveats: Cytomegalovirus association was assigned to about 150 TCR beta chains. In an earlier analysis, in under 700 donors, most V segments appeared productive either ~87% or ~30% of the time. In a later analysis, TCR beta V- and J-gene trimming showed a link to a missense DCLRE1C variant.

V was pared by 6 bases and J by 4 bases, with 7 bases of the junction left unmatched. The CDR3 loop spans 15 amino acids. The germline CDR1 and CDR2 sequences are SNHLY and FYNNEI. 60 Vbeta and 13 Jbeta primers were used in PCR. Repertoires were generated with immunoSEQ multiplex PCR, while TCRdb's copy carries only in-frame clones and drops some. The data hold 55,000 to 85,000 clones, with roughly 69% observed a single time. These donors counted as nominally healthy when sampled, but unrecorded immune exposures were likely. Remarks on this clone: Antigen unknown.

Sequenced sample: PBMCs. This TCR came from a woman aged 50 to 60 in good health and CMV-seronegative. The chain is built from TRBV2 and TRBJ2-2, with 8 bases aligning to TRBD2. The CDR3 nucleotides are TGTGCCAGCAGAAGCGGGAGCGTTCGCACCGGGGAGCTGTTTTTT. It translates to CASRSGSVRTGELFF.